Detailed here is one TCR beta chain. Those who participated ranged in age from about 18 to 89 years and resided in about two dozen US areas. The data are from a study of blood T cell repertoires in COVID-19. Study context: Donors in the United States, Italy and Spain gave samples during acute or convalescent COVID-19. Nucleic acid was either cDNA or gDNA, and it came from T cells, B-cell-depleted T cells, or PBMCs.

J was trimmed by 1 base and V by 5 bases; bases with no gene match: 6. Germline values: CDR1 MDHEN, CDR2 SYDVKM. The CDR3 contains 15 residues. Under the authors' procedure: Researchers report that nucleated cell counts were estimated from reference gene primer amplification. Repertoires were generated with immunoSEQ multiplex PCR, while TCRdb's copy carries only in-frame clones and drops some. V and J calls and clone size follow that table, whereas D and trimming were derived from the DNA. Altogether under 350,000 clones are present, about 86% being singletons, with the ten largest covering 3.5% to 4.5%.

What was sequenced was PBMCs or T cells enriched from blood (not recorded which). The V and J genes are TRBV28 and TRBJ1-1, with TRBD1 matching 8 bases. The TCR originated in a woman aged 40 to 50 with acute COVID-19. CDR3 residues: CASSRGGQGNTEAFF. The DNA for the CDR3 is TGTGCCAGCAGTCGGGGCGGACAGGGGAACACTGAAGCTTTCTTT.